This T cell receptor (beta chain) came from a study of blood T cell repertoires in COVID-19. The table came from immunoSEQ multiplex PCR; TCRdb's copy has only in-frame clones and leaves some out. The repertoire holds over 250,000 clones, with less than 90% as singletons. Patients in Seattle were enrolled during active infection, then followed longitudinally. The sequence came from a woman in her 70s with COVID-19, enrolled during active disease. The specimen sequenced was peripheral blood.

CDR3 nucleotide sequence: TGTGCCAGCTCACCACTTGGGGGGGCTGGCTACACCTTC. Protein product: CASSPLGGAGYTF. The genes are TRBV18 and TRBJ1-2; tentative D call: TRBD1 (6 bases). The CDR3 extends over 13 amino acids. Germline V gene sequence: CDR1 KGHSH, CDR2 LQKENI. Between the trimmed V and J ends, which lost 1 base and 7 bases, there was a span of 10 bases.